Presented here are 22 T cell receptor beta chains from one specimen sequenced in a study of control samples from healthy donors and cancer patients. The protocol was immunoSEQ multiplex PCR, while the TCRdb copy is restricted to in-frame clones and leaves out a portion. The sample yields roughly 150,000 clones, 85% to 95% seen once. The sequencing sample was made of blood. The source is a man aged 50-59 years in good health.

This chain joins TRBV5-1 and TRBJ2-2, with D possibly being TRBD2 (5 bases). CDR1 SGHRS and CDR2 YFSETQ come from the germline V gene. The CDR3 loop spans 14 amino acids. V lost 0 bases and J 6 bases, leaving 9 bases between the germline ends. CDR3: CASSLGTGSGELFF. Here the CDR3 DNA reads TGCGCCAGCAGCTTGGGTACGGGATCCGGGGAGCTGTTTTTT.

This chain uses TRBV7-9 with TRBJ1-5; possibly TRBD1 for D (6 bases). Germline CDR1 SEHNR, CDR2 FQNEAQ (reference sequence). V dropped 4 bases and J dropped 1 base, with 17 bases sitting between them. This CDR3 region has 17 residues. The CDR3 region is CASSSPNRDGSNQPQHF. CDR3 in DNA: TGTGCCAGCAGCTCCCCGAACAGGGACGGGAGCAATCAGCCCCAGCATTTT.

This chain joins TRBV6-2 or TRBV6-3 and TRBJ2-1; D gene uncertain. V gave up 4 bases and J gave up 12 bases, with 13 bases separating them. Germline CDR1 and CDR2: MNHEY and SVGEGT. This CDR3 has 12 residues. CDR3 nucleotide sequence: TGTGCCAGCAGTTCCCCTTTATTGGGGCAGTTCTTC. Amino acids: CASSSPLLGQFF.

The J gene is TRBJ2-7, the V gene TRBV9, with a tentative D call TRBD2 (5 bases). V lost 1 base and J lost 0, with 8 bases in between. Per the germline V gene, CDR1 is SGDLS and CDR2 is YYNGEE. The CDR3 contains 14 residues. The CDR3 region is CASSVSGLSYEQYF. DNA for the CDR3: TGTGCCAGCAGCGTAAGCGGCCTCTCCTACGAGCAGTACTTC.

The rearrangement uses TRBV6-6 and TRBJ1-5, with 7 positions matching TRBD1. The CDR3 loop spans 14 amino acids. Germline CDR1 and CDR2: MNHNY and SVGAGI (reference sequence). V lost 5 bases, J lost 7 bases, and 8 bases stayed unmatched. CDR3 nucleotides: TGTGCCAGCAGTCGAACAGGGGTACGACAGCCCCAGCATTTT. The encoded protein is CASSRTGVRQPQHF.

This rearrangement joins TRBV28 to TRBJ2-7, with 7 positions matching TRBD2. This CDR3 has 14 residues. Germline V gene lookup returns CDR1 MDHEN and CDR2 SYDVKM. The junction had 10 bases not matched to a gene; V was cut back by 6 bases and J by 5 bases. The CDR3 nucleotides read TGTGCCAGCAGGCCTTTTGCGGGAGTCAACGAGCAGTACTTC. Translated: CASRPFAGVNEQYF.

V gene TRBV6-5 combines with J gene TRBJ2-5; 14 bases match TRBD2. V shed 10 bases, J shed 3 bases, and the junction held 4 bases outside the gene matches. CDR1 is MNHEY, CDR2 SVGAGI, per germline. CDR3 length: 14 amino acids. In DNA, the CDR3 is TGTGCCACCCAGACTAGCGGGAGGGAAGAGACCCAGTACTTC. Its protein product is CATQTSGREETQYF.

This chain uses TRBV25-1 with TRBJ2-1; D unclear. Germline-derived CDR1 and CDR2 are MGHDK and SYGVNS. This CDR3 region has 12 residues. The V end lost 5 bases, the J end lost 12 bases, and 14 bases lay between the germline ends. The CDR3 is CASSRLALGQFF. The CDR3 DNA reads TGTGCCAGCAGTCGCCTCGCATTAGGGCAGTTCTTC.

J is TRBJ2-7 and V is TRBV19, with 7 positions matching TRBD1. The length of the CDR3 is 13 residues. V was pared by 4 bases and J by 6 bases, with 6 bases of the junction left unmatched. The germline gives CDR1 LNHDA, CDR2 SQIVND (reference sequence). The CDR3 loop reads CASSTQTGTEQYF. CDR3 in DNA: TGTGCCAGTAGTACGCAGACAGGGACCGAGCAGTACTTC.

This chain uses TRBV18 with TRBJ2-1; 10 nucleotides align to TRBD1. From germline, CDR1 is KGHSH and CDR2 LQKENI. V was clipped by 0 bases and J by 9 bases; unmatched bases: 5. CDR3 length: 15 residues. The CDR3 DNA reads TGTGCCAGCTCACCACCGGGACAGGGGACGGGTGAGCAGTTCTTC. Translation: CASSPPGQGTGEQFF.

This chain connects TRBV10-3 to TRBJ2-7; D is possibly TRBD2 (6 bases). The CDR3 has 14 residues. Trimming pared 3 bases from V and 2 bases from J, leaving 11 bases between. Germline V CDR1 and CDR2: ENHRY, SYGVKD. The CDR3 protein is CAISERLVPYEQYF. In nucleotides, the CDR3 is TGTGCCATCAGTGAAAGACTAGTCCCCTACGAGCAGTACTTC.

The CDR3 region has the DNA TGTGCCAGCAGTTCTGGGCGCCACTATAATTCACCCCTCCACTTT. Its translation is CASSSGRHYNSPLHF. The genes are TRBV6-5 and TRBJ1-6, with D hard to call. The CDR3 contains 15 residues. V was shortened by 4 bases and J by 3 bases, with 10 bases between the two germline ends. Germline V gene sequence: CDR1 MNHEY, CDR2 SVGAGI.

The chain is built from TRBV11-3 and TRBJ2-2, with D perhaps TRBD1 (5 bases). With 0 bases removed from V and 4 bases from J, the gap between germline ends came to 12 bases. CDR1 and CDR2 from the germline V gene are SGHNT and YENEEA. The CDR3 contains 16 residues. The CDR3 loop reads CASSLDIGVITGELFF. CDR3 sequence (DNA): TGTGCCAGCAGCTTAGACATAGGGGTCATCACCGGGGAGCTGTTTTTT.

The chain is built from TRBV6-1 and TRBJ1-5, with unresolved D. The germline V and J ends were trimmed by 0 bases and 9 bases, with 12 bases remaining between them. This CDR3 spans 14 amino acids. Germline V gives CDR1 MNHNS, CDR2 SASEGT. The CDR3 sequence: CASSEARGVGPQHF. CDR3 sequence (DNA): TGTGCCAGCAGTGAAGCGCGAGGTGTAGGGCCCCAGCATTTT.

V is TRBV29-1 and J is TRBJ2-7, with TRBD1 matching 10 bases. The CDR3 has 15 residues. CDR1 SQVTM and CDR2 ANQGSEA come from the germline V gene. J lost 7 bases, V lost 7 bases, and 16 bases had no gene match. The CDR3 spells CSALGGTGASGEQYF. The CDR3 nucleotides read TGCAGCGCCCTGGGCGGGACAGGGGCCTCCGGAGAGCAGTACTTC.

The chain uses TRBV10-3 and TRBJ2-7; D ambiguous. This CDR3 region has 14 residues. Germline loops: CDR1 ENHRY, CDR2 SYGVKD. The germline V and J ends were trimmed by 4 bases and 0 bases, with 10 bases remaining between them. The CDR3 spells CAISAGPDSYEQYF. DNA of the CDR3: TGTGCCATCAGTGCTGGGCCCGACTCCTACGAGCAGTACTTC.

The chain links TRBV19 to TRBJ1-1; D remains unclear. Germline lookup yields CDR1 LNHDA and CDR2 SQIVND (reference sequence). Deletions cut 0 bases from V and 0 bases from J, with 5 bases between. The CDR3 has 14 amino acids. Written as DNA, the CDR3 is TGTGCCAGTAGTATAGAGGGCATGAACACTGAAGCTTTCTTT. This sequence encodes CASSIEGMNTEAFF.

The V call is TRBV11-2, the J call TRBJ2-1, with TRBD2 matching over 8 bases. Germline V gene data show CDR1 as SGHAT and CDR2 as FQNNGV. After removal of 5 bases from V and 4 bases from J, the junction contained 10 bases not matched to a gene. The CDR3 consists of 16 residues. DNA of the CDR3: TGTGCCAGCAGCCCGGGGGGGACTAGAGCTTACAATGAGCAGTTCTTC. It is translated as CASSPGGTRAYNEQFF.

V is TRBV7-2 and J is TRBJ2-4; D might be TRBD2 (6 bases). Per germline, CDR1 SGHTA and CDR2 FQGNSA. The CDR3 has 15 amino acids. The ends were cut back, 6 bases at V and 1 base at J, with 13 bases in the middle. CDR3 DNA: TGTGCCAGCAGTAGGAGGGAGGTTGCCAAAAACATTCAGTACTTC. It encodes CASSRREVAKNIQYF.

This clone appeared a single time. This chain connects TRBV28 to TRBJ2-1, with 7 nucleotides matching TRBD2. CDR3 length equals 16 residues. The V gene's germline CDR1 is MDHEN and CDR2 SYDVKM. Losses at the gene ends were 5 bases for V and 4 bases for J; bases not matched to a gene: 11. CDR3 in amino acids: CASSTRAGRGYNEQFF. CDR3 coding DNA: TGTGCCAGCAGTACCCGAGCGGGGAGAGGGTACAATGAGCAGTTCTTC.

CDR3 region: CASSQDRGREQFF. CDR3 sequence (DNA): TGCGCCAGCAGCCAAGATCGAGGGCGTGAGCAGTTCTTC. The rearrangement joins TRBV4-1 to TRBJ2-1, with a weak D call TRBD2 (5 bases). The CDR3 totals 13 residues. Per the germline V gene, CDR1 is MGHRA and CDR2 is YSYEKL. The V end was cut by 0 bases, the J end by 9 bases, with 9 bases between.

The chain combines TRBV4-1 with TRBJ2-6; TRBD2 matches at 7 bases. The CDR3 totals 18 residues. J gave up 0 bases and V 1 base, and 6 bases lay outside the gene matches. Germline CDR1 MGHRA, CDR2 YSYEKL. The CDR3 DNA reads TGCGCCAGCAGCCAAGCGGGGGACTATGTCTCTGGGGCCAACGTCCTGACTTTC. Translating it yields CASSQAGDYVSGANVLTF.